A selection of T cell receptor beta chains follows, all from one sample in a study of T cell repertoires in cytomegalovirus infection. One entry per CDR3 protein, called by TCRdb with MiXCR from the reads. The sample has some 100,000 distinct CDR3 sequences, around a quarter seen once. Material for sequencing was CD8+ T cells from PBMCs. These receptors were collected from a human donor in good health (CMV status not recorded). Some clones in this sample may be carry-over from other donors' samples. The CDR3 runs from the conserved cysteine through the conserved F or W. Each record gives: J gene, clone size, D gene, V gene, CDR3 DNA, CDR3 protein. The D gene is left open where the match is weak. Rows may omit the clone size; those that give it use once, few, many or a size class.

>TRBJ2-7|NA|NA|TRBV5-5
TGTGCCAGCAGCCCAACTACGGGTTCCTACGAGCAGTACTTC
CASSPTTGSYEQYF
>TRBJ2-4|NA|TRBD1|TRBV28
TGTGCCAGCAGTCTTGGGACAGATCTAGCCAAAAACATTCAGTACTTC
CASSLGTDLAKNIQYF
>TRBJ1-1|NA|TRBD1|TRBV20-1
TGCAGTGCTCGGGGCGACCCGGGACAGTTGTTCCCTGAAGCTTTCTTT
CSARGDPGQLFPEAFF
>TRBJ1-1|many|NA|TRBV5-6
TGTGCCAGCAGCTTCCACACGAACACTGAAGCTTTCTTT
CASSFHTNTEAFF
>TRBJ1-2|NA|TRBD1|TRBV4-3
TGCGCCAGCAGCCAGACGGACAGGGGGCCCTATGGCTACACCTTC
CASSQTDRGPYGYTF
>TRBJ1-1|NA|TRBD1|TRBV9
TGTGCCAGCAGTCATGGGACAGCGAACACTGAAGCTTTCTTT
CASSHGTANTEAFF
>TRBJ1-5|few|TRBD1|TRBV19
TGTGCCAGTAGCACCACAGGGGGTGCAGGGCCCCAGCATTTT
CASSTTGGAGPQHF
>TRBJ1-1|many|NA|TRBV6-5
TGTGCCAGCAGTTATAAGTCTTTTTTCGTCCGACAGCCCGAGGCGAACACTGAAGCTTTCTTT
CASSYKSFFVRQPEANTEAFF
>TRBJ2-7|many|NA|TRBV11-2
TGTGCCAGCAGCCCCACCAACCTTCGCGGAGGCCTCGAGCAGTACTTC
CASSPTNLRGGLEQYF
>TRBJ2-7|NA|NA|TRBV11-2
TGTGCCAGCAGCTTATCGGCAGGTACCTACGAGCAGTACTTC
CASSLSAGTYEQYF
>TRBJ2-2|NA|NA|TRBV12-3/TRBV12-4
TGTGCCAGCAGGATCCCTACCGGGGAGCTGTTTTTT
CASRIPTGELFF
>TRBJ2-3|few|NA|TRBV12-3/TRBV12-4
TGTGCCATCCTCGGACTACTAACAGATACGCAGTATTTT
CAILGLLTDTQYF
>TRBJ2-3|NA|TRBD2|TRBV28
TGTGCCAGCAGTTCCCCAAGGACTAGCGGGAGGGCAGATACGCAGTATTTT
CASSSPRTSGRADTQYF
>TRBJ1-5|many|TRBD1|TRBV11-3
TGTGCCAGCAGCTTAGATCCGACAGGGTTAGAAAGCAATCAGCCCCAGCATTTT
CASSLDPTGLESNQPQHF
>TRBJ1-4|many|TRBD1|TRBV28
TGTGCCAGCCTCCCGGGACAGGGCTATGAAAAACTGTTTTTT
CASLPGQGYEKLFF
>TRBJ1-1|NA|NA|TRBV7-9
TGTGCCAGCAGCTTAGACCACGATCAGGGGCTTATCGCTTTCTTT
CASSLDHDQGLIAFF
>TRBJ2-3|many|TRBD1|TRBV7-4
TGTGCCAGCAGCCAAATACAGGGGGTTAGCACAGATACGCAGTATTTT
CASSQIQGVSTDTQYF
>TRBJ2-3|many|NA|TRBV28
TGTGCCAGCACCCTTACCGGGAGTATAGGTGATACGCAGTATTTT
CASTLTGSIGDTQYF
>TRBJ2-1|NA|TRBD1|TRBV2
TGTGCCAGCAATGCCATAACAGGGGACCCCCACAATGAGCAGTTCTTC
CASNAITGDPHNEQFF
>TRBJ1-5|few|NA|TRBV20-1
TGCAGTGCTCCCCTACGGGGCGTGAGCAATCAGCCCCAGCATTTT
CSAPLRGVSNQPQHF
>TRBJ2-1|few|NA|TRBV4-3
TGCGCCAGCAGCCAAGATAGGGGGGGCGCGTATGAGCAGTTCTTC
CASSQDRGGAYEQFF
>TRBJ1-2|many|TRBD1|TRBV11-2
TGTGCCAGCAGCTTCGGGGACAGGGGTTTTGGCTACACCTTC
CASSFGDRGFGYTF
>TRBJ2-5|NA|NA|TRBV5-1
TGCGCCAGCAGCCCCTCCCGGCAGTATCAAGAGACCCAGTACTTC
CASSPSRQYQETQYF
>TRBJ2-3|few|NA|TRBV20-1
TGCAGTGCTAGTAGCGGTTCCACAGATACGCAGTATTTT
CSASSGSTDTQYF